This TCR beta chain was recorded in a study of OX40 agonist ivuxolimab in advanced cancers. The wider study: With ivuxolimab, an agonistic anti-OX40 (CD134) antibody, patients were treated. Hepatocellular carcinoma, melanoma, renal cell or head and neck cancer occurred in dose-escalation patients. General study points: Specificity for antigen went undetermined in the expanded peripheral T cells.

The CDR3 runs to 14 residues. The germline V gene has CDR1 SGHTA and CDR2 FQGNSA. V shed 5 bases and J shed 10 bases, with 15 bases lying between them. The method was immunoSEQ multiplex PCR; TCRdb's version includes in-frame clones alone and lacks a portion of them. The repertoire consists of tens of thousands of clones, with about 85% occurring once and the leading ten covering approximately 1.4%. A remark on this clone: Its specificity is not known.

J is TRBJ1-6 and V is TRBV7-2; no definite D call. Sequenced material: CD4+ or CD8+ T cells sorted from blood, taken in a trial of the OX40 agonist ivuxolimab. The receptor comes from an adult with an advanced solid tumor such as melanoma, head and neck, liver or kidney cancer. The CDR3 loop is CASSPRYSESPLHF. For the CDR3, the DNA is TGTGCCAGCAGCCCGCGCTACAGTGAATCACCCCTCCACTTT.